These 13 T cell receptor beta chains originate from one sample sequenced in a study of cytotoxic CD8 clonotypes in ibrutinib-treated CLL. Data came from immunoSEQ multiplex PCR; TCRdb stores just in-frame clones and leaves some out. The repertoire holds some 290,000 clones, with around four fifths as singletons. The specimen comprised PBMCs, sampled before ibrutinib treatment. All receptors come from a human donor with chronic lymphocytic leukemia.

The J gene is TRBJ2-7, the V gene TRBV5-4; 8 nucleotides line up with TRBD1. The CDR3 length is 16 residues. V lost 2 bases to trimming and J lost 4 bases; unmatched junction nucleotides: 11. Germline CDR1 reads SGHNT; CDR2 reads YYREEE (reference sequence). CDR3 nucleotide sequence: TGTGCCAGCAGCTTAGGAACCCCAGGGGGCCCTTACGAGCAGTACTTC. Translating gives CASSLGTPGGPYEQYF.

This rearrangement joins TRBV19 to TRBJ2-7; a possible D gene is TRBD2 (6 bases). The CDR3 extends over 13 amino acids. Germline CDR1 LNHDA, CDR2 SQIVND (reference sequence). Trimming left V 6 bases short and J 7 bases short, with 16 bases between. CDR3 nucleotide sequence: TGTGCCAGTAGAGGCAGAGACAGCGGGGAGCAGTACTTC. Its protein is CASRGRDSGEQYF. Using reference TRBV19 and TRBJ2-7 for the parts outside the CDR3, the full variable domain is DGGITQSPKYLFRKEGQNVTLSCEQNLNHDAMYWYRQDPGQGLRLIYYSQIVNDFQKGDIAEGYSVSREKKESFPLTVTSAQKNPTAFYLCASRGRDSGEQYFGPGTRLTVT.

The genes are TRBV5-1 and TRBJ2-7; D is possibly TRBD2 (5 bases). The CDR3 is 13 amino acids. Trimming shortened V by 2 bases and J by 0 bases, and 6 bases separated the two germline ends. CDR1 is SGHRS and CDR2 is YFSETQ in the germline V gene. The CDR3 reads CASSLAASYEQYF. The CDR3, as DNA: TGCGCCAGCAGCTTAGCGGCCTCCTACGAGCAGTACTTC.

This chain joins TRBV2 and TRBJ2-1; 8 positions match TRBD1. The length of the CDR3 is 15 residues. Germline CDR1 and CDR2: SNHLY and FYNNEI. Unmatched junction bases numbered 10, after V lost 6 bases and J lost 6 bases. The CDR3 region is CASRLEPGQANEQFF. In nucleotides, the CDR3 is TGTGCCAGCAGACTAGAGCCGGGACAGGCCAATGAGCAGTTCTTC.

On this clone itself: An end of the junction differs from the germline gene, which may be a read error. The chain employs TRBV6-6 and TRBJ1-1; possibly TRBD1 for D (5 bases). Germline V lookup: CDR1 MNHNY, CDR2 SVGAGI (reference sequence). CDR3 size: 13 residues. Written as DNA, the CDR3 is TGTGCCAGCAGGTCACGGGGGAACGCTGAAGCTTTCTTT. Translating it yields CASRSRGNAEAFF.

The CDR3 region has the DNA TGTGCTAGTGGTCCAAATCAGGGGAGTCAGCCCCAGCATTTT. Translated, it gives CASGPNQGSQPQHF. The chain combines TRBV12-5 with TRBJ1-5; D may be TRBD1 (6 bases). V was clipped by 5 bases and J by 6 bases, with 14 bases between them. The CDR3 has 14 residues. CDR1 and CDR2 (germline): LGHNT, FRNRAP.

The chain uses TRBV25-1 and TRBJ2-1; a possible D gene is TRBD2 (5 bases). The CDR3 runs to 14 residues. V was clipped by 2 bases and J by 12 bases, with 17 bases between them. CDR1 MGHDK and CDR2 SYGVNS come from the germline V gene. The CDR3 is CASSEIGGGMWQFF. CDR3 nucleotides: TGTGCCAGCAGTGAAATAGGTGGAGGAATGTGGCAGTTCTTC.

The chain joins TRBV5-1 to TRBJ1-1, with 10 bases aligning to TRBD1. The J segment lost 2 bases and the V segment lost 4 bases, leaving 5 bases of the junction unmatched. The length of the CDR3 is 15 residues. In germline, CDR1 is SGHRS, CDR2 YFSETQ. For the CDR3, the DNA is TGCGCCAGCAGCGTGGGGACAGGGGTCAACACTGAAGCTTTCTTT. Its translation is CASSVGTGVNTEAFF. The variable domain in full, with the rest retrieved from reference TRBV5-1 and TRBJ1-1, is KAGVTQTPRYLIKTRGQQVTLSCSPISGHRSVSWYQQTPGQGLQFLFEYFSETQRNKGNFPGRFSGRQFSNSRSEMNVSTLELGDSALYLCASSVGTGVNTEAFFGQGTRLTVV.

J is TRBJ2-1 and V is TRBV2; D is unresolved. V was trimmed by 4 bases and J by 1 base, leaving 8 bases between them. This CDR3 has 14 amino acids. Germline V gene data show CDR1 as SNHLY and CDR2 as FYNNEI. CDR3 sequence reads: CASSVTGSYNEQFF. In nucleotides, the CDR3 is TGTGCCAGCAGTGTGACCGGATCCTACAATGAGCAGTTCTTC.

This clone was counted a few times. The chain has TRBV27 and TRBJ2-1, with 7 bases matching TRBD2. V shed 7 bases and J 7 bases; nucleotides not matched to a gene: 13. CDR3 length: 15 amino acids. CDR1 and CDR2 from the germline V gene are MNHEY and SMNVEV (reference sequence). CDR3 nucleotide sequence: TGTGCCAGCACCCTATGGGCGGGAGAGGGGAATGAGCAGTTCTTC. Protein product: CASTLWAGEGNEQFF.

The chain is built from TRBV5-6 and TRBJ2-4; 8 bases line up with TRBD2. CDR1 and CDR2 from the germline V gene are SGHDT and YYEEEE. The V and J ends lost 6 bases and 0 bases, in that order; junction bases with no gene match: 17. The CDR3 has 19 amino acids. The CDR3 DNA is TGTGCCAGCACGATTGGGGTGCGGGAGGCGCAACTAGCCAAAAACATTCAGTACTTC. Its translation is CASTIGVREAQLAKNIQYF.

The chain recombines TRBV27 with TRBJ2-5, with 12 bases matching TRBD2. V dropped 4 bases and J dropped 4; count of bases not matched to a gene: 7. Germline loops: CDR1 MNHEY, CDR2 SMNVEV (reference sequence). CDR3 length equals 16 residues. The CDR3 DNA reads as TGTGCCAGCAGTTCCCAACTAGCGGGAGGCTTAGAGACCCAGTACTTC. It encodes CASSSQLAGGLETQYF.

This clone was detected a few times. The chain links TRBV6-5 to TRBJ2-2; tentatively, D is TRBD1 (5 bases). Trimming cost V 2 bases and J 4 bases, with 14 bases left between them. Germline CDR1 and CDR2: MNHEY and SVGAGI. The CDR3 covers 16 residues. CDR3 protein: CASSYLGRVSTGELFF. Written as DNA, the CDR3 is TGTGCCAGCAGTTACCTGGGCAGGGTGAGCACCGGGGAGCTGTTTTTT.